This T cell receptor beta chain was found in a study of cytomegalovirus exposure and HLA in healthy donors. General study findings and limits: Through in vitro validation, three CMV-associated chains were shown to be specific for CMV antigens. Presence/absence comparisons presumed near-even sequencing depth among donors. Accurate prediction of HLA-A and HLA-B alleles (for most subjects) was reportedly achieved from TCR beta sequences.

Regarding this clone: Its antigen is undetermined.

CDR3 length: 13 residues. V dropped 6 bases and J dropped 8; count of bases not matched to a gene: 6. The germline V gene has CDR1 SGHTA and CDR2 FQGNSA. Primers for the PCR totalled 60 Vbeta and 13 Jbeta. Using immunoSEQ multiplex PCR, the repertoire was profiled, and TCRdb retains in-frame clones only, with some absent. This sample has around 200,000 clones, with 83% found just once. Sequencing input: PBMCs. J is TRBJ1-4 and V is TRBV7-2; 7 positions agree with TRBD1. The source is a man in his forties or fifties in good health and CMV-seronegative. The CDR3 bases are TGTGCCAGCAGACGACAGGGTGGAGAAAAACTGTTTTTT. This codes for CASRRQGGEKLFF. The full variable domain, completed using reference TRBV7-2 and TRBJ1-4, is GAGVSQSPSNKVTEKGKDVELRCDPISGHTALYWYRQSLGQGLEFLIYFQGNSAPDKSGLPSDRFSAERTGGSVSTLTIQRTQQEDSAVYLCASRRQGGEKLFFGSGTQLSVL.